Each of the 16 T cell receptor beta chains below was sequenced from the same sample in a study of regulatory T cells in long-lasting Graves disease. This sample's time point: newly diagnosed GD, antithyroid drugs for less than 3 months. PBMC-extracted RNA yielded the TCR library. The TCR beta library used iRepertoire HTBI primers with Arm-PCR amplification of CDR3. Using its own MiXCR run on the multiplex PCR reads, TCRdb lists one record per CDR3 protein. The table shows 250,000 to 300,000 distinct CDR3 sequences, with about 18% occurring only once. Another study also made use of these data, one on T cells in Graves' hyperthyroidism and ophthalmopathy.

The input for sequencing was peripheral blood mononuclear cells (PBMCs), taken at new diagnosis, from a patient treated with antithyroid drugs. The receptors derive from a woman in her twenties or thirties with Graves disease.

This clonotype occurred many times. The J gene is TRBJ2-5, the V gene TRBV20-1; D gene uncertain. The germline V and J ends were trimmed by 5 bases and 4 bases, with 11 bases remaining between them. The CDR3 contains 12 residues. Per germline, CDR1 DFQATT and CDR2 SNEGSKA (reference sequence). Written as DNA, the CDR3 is TGCAGTGCTCACCCCTCAGCAGAGACCCAGTACTTC. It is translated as CSAHPSAETQYF.

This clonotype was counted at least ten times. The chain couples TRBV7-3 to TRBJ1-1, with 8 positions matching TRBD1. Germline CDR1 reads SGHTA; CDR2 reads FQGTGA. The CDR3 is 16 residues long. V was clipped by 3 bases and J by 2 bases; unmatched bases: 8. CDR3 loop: CASSFSKDRGNTEAFF. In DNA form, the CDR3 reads TGTGCCAGCAGCTTCAGTAAAGACAGGGGCAACACTGAAGCTTTCTTT.

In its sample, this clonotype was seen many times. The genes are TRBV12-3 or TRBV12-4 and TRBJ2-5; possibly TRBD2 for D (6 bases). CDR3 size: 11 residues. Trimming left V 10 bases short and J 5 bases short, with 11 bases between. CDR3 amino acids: CATSRGETQYF. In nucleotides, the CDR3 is TGTGCCACCTCCCGGGGGGAGACCCAGTACTTC.

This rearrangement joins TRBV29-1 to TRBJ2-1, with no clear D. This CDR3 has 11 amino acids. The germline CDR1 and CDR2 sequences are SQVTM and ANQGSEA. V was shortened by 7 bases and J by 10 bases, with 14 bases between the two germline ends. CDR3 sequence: CSGTFGKEQFF. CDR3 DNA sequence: TGCAGCGGAACCTTTGGGAAGGAGCAGTTCTTC.

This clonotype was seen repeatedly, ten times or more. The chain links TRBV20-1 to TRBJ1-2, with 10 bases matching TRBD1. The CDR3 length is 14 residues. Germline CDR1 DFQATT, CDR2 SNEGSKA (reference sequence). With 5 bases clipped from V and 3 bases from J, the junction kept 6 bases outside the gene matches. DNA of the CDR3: TGCAGTGCTTCCGGGACAGGGGCGGACTATGGCTACACCTTC. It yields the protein CSASGTGADYGYTF.

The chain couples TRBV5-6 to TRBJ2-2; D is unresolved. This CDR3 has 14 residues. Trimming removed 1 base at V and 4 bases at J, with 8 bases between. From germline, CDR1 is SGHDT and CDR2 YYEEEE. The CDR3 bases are TGTGCCAGCAGCTTGATCGGGCTCACCGGGGAGCTGTTTTTT. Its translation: CASSLIGLTGELFF.

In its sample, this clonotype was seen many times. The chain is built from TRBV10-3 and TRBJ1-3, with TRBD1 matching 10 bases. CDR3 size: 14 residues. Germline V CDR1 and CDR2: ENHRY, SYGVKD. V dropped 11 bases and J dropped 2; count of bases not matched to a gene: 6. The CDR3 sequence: CASGGQGTGNTIYF. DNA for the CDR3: TGTGCCTCGGGGGGACAGGGGACTGGAAACACCATATATTTT.

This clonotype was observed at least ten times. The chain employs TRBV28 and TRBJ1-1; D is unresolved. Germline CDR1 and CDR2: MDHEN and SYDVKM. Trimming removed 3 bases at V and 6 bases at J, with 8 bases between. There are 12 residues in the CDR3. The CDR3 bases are TGTGCCAGCAGTTTCGGGAGACCTGAAGCTTTCTTT. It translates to CASSFGRPEAFF. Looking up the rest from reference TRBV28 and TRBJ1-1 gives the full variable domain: DVKVTQSSRYLVKRTGEKVFLECVQDMDHENMFWYRQDPGLGLRLIYFSYDVKMKEKGDIPEGYSVSREKKERFSLILESASTNQTSMYLCASSFGRPEAFFGQGTRLTVV.

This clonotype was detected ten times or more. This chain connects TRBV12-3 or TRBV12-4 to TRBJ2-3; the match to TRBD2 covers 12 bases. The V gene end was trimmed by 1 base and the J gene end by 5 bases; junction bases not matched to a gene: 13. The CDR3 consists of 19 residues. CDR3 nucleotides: TGTGCCAGCAGTTTAGAGGTTCTAGCGGGGGGGCGACTGAAAGATACGCAGTATTTT. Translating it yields CASSLEVLAGGRLKDTQYF.

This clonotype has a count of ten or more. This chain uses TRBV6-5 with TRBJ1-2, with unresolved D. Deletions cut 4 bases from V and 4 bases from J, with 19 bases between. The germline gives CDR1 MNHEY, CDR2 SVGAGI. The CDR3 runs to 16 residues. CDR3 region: CASSSNTEQYGYGYTF. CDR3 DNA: TGTGCCAGCAGTTCTAACACGGAACAATACGGCTATGGCTACACCTTC.

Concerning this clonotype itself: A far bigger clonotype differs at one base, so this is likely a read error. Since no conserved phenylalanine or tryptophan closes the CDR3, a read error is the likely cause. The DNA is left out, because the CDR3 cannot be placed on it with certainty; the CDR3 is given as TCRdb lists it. The CDR3 here is CASSLSGQGLGEQYL. This sequence joins TRBV11-2 and TRBJ2-3; TRBD1 reflects the table's D call only, with no check against the DNA. Germline V gene sequence: CDR1 SGHAT, CDR2 FQNNGV. The CDR3 is 15 amino acids long, termini counted.

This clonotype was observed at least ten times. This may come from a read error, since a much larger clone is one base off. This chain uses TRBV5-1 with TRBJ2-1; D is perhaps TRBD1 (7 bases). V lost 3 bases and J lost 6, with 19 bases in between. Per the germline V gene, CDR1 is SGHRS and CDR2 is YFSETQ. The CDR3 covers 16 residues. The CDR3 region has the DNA TGCGCCAGCAGCTCGCAGGCAGGGGGACTTGGCAATGAGCAGTTCTTC. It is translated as CASSSQAGGLGNEQFF.

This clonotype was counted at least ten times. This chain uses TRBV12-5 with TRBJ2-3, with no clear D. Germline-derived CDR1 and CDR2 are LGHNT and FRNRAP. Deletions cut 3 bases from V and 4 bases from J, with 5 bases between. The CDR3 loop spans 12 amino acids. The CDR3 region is CASGLFPDTQYF. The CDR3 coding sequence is TGTGCTAGTGGTTTATTCCCAGATACGCAGTATTTT.

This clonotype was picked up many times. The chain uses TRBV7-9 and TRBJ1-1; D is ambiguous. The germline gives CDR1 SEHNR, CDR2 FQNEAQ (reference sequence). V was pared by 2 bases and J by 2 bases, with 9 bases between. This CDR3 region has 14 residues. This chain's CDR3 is CASSLPAENTEAFF. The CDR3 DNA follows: TGTGCCAGCAGCTTACCAGCAGAAAACACTGAAGCTTTCTTT.

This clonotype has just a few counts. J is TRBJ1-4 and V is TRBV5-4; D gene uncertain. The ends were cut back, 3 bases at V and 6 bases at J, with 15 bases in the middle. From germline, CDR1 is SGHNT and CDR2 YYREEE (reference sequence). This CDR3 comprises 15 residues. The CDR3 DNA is TGTGCCAGCAGCTCACCGGGAGGGTCTGATGAAAAACTGTTTTTT. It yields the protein CASSSPGGSDEKLFF.

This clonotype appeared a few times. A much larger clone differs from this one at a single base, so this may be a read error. The CDR3 here is CATQRGTEAFF. CDR3 DNA sequence: TGTGCCACCCAAAGGGGCACTGAAGCTTTCTTT. The chain joins TRBV12-3 or TRBV12-4 to TRBJ1-1, with D possibly TRBD1 on 5 matching bases. This CDR3 contains 11 residues. Trimming removed 10 bases from V and 4 bases from J, with 10 bases in between.